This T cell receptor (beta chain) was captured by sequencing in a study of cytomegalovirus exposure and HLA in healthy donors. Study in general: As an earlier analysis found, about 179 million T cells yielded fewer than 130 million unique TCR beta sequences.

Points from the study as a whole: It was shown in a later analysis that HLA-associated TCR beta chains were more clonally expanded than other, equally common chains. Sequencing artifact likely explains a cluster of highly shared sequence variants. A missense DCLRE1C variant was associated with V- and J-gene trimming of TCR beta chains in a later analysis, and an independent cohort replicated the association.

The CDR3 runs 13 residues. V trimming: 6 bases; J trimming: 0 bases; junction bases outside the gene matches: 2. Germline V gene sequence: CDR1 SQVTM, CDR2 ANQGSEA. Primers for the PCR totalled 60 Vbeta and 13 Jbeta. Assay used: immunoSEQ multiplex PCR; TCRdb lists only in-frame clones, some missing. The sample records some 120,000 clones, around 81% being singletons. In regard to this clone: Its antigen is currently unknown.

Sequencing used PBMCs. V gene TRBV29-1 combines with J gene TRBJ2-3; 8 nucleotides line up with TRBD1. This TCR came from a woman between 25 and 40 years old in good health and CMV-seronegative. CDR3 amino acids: CSVGQGSTDTQYF. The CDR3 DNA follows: TGCAGCGTCGGACAGGGAAGCACAGATACGCAGTATTTT.